These 27 T cell receptor beta chains share one sample of origin, sequenced in a study of human T cells and chemical hapten exposure. Each CDR3 protein gets one entry after TCRdb re-called the RACE reads with MiXCR. Here the sample spans more than 85,000 distinct CDR3 sequences, 30% to 35% being singletons. Time point noted: patch test 3, about 24 weeks after DPC sensitization. Sample treatment: therapeutic diphenylcyclopropenone sensitization with weekly scalp DPC. Sequencing was performed on whole blood, taken in connection with sensitization to the hapten diphenylcyclopropenone (DPC). These receptors originate from a man aged 35 to 55 with alopecia areata. Some clones in this sample may be carry-over from other donors' samples.

The rearrangement joins TRBV12-3 or TRBV12-4 to TRBJ2-7, with 9 bases aligning to TRBD2. V trimming: 7 bases; J trimming: 7 bases; junction bases outside the gene matches: 8. This CDR3 spans 13 amino acids. CDR3 region: CASNKAGGGEQYF. CDR3 DNA: TGTGCCAGCAATAAAGCGGGAGGAGGGGAGCAGTACTTC.

The rearrangement joins TRBV7-8 to TRBJ1-1; a possible D gene is TRBD1 (5 bases). CDR1 is SGHVS and CDR2 is FQNEAQ in the germline V gene. This CDR3 region has 13 residues. V lost 5 bases to trimming and J lost 8 bases, with 15 bases between them. CDR3 DNA sequence: TGTGCCAGCAGCCCCTTAACGGGGACCGAAGCTTTCTTT. This encodes CASSPLTGTEAFF.

This clonotype came up a few times. This chain connects TRBV7-3 to TRBJ2-2; TRBD1 agrees at 9 bases. The CDR3 extends over 20 amino acids. J lost 3 bases, V lost 2 bases, and 16 bases had no gene match. Germline lookup yields CDR1 SGHTA and CDR2 FQGTGA. The CDR3: CASSLSGGQGLPSDTGELFF. CDR3 DNA: TGTGCCAGCAGCTTATCAGGGGGACAGGGCCTTCCCTCGGACACCGGGGAGCTGTTTTTT. The variable domain in full, completed from reference TRBV7-3 and TRBJ2-2, reads GAGVSQTPSNKVTEKGKYVELRCDPISGHTALYWYRQSLGQGPEFLIYFQGTGAADDSGLPNDRFFAVRPEGSVSTLKIQRTERGDSAVYLCASSLSGGQGLPSDTGELFFGEGSRLTVL.

The chain couples TRBV12-3 or TRBV12-4 to TRBJ2-3, with D uncertain. The length of the CDR3 is 14 residues. V lost 1 base and J 5 bases, leaving 10 bases between the germline ends. The CDR3 region is CASSLGLVGDTQYF. CDR3 nucleotides: TGTGCCAGCAGTTTAGGGTTGGTGGGAGATACGCAGTATTTT.

The chain links TRBV6-5 to TRBJ1-5; D is undetermined. V lost 6 bases and J 1 base, leaving 13 bases between the germline ends. CDR1 is MNHEY and CDR2 is SVGAGI in the germline V gene. This CDR3 comprises 15 residues. The CDR3 DNA reads as TGTGCCAGCAGACACCTATTTGGCAGCAATCAGCCCCAGCATTTT. As protein: CASRHLFGSNQPQHF.

J is TRBJ2-3 and V is TRBV12-5; 11 bases fit TRBD2. The germline gives CDR1 LGHNT, CDR2 FRNRAP. The CDR3 is 15 amino acids. Trimming removed 3 bases from V and 6 bases from J; junction bases left unmatched: 5. Written as DNA, the CDR3 is TGTGCTAGTGGTTTTAGCGGGAGGGCCTTCGATACGCAGTATTTT. It specifies CASGFSGRAFDTQYF.

V and J are TRBV21-1 and TRBJ2-4. TRBV21-1 has pseudogene status. CDR3 length equals 17 residues. The CDR3 loop is CASSTFVLGPAKNIQYF. The CDR3 coding sequence is TGTGCCAGCAGCACCTTCGTTCTCGGACCAGCCAAAAACATTCAGTACTTC.

This rearrangement joins TRBV18 to TRBJ1-5; D gene ambiguous. The CDR3 has 14 amino acids. Germline CDR1 and CDR2: KGHSH and LQKENI. Trimming removed 6 bases at V and 3 bases at J, with 12 bases between. The CDR3 DNA sequence: TGTGCCAGCTCGCCGGACGGAATCAATCAGCCCCAGCATTTT. Translating gives CASSPDGINQPQHF.

This clonotype was found a few times. The chain carries TRBV7-2 and TRBJ2-5; possible D gene TRBD1, 7 bases. V lost 3 bases, J lost 5 bases, and 13 bases lay in between. CDR1 and CDR2 from the germline V gene are SGHTA and FQGNSA. The CDR3 covers 14 residues. CDR3 loop: CASSLSRGVETQYF. Written as DNA, the CDR3 is TGTGCCAGCAGCTTGTCCAGGGGGGTGGAGACCCAGTACTTC.

V gene TRBV5-1 combines with J gene TRBJ2-3; D ambiguous. The germline V gene has CDR1 SGHRS and CDR2 YFSETQ. The V gene lost 6 bases and the J gene lost 1 base, with 12 bases spanning the gap. This CDR3 comprises 14 residues. The CDR3 is CASTLVPGTDTQYF. The CDR3 nucleotides are TGCGCCAGCACCCTTGTCCCCGGCACAGATACGCAGTATTTT.

This clonotype appeared once. CDR3 nucleotides: TGCAGTGCTATCGGGACTAGCGGGAGCTACAATGAGCAGTTCTTC. Translating it yields CSAIGTSGSYNEQFF. The chain joins TRBV20-1 to TRBJ2-1; 14 bases map to TRBD2. CDR3 length: 15 residues. The V gene's germline CDR1 is DFQATT and CDR2 SNEGSKA (reference sequence). The J segment lost 3 bases and the V segment lost 4 bases, leaving 2 bases of the junction unmatched.

The chain links TRBV27 to TRBJ2-3; 9 bases are shared with TRBD2. The V and J ends lost 8 bases and 1 base, in that order; junction bases with no gene match: 13. The V gene's germline CDR1 is MNHEY and CDR2 SMNVEV (reference sequence). This CDR3 has 17 residues. The CDR3 DNA follows: TGTGCCAGCTTTCCCTTTAGCGGGAGTGGGGGCACAGATACGCAGTATTTT. Its protein product is CASFPFSGSGGTDTQYF.

The chain uses TRBV24-1 and TRBJ1-1; D call uncertain. CDR1 is KGHDR, CDR2 SFDVKD, per germline. This CDR3 contains 15 residues. V lost 3 bases to trimming and J lost 1 base, with 11 bases between them. The CDR3 coding sequence is TGTGCCACCAGTGATCCGGCCGAGGGGAACACTGAAGCTTTCTTT. Its protein is CATSDPAEGNTEAFF.

V usage is TRBV7-9 and J usage is TRBJ2-7, with no clear D. Looked up from germline, CDR1 is SEHNR and CDR2 is FQNEAQ (reference sequence). The CDR3 loop spans 13 amino acids. V lost 3 bases and J lost 3, with 9 bases in between. CDR3 sequence reads: CASSLSEYYEQYF. CDR3 in DNA: TGTGCCAGCAGCTTGAGCGAGTACTACGAGCAGTACTTC.

The V and J genes are TRBV6-1 and TRBJ2-1; perhaps TRBD2 as D (5 bases). The ends were cut back, 4 bases at V and 4 bases at J, with 11 bases in the middle. Per germline, CDR1 MNHNS and CDR2 SASEGT. The CDR3 spans 14 residues. The CDR3 DNA sequence: TGTGCCAGCAGTGGGAGGACGGTTTACAATGAGCAGTTCTTC. The encoded protein is CASSGRTVYNEQFF.

V usage is TRBV20-1 and J usage is TRBJ2-4, with a weak D call TRBD1 (6 bases). CDR1 and CDR2 from the germline V gene are DFQATT and SNEGSKA (reference sequence). There are 15 residues in the CDR3. V lost 8 bases and J 1 base, leaving 18 bases between the germline ends. The CDR3 nucleotides are TGCAGTTCGAAATGGGGGCTGGGGGCCAAAAACATTCAGTACTTC. This codes for CSSKWGLGAKNIQYF.

The J gene is TRBJ2-3, the V gene TRBV14, with 9 positions matching TRBD2. The CDR3 covers 17 residues. Germline V gene data show CDR1 as SGHDN and CDR2 as FVKESK. V lost 4 bases to trimming and J lost 0 bases; unmatched junction nucleotides: 8. The CDR3 bases are TGTGCCAGCAGCCCGGGGACTAGCTGGAGGAGCACAGATACGCAGTATTTT. Amino acid sequence: CASSPGTSWRSTDTQYF. Using reference TRBV14 and TRBJ2-3 for the parts outside the CDR3, the full variable domain is EAGVTQFPSHSVIEKGQTVTLRCDPISGHDNLYWYRRVMGKEIKFLLHFVKESKQDESGMPNNRFLAERTGGTYSTLKVQPAELEDSGVYFCASSPGTSWRSTDTQYFGPGTRLTVL.

V usage is TRBV29-1 and J usage is TRBJ1-1, with a possible D match to TRBD1 (5 bases). The V gene lost 5 bases and the J gene lost 0 bases, with 10 bases spanning the gap. Per germline, CDR1 SQVTM and CDR2 ANQGSEA. This CDR3 spans 13 amino acids. CDR3 in amino acids: CSVKTDMNTEAFF. The CDR3 DNA reads TGCAGCGTTAAGACAGACATGAACACTGAAGCTTTCTTT.

The chain has TRBV19 and TRBJ1-1; the D gene is possibly TRBD1 (6 bases). CDR1 and CDR2 from the germline V gene are LNHDA and SQIVND (reference sequence). V dropped 5 bases and J dropped 2 bases, with 12 bases sitting between them. The CDR3 runs 14 residues. CDR3 DNA: TGTGCCAGTAGTGGCCTACAGGGTAACACTGAAGCTTTCTTT. Amino acid sequence: CASSGLQGNTEAFF.

V and J are TRBV29-1 and TRBJ1-1; D might be TRBD1 (5 bases). CDR3 size: 12 residues. V lost 2 bases and J lost 7, with 11 bases in between. Germline V gives CDR1 SQVTM, CDR2 ANQGSEA. For the CDR3, the DNA is TGCAGCGTTGAAACGGGACCGAGTGAAGCTTTCTTT. Amino acid sequence: CSVETGPSEAFF.

This clonotype was seen a few times. The chain joins TRBV7-8 to TRBJ2-5; TRBD1 matches at 8 bases. This CDR3 spans 15 amino acids. Germline V gene data show CDR1 as SGHVS and CDR2 as FQNEAQ. With V trimmed by 4 bases and J by 4 bases, 8 bases remained unmatched. The CDR3 protein is CASSSAGGGRETQYF. CDR3 nucleotide sequence: TGTGCCAGCAGCTCCGCAGGGGGCGGACGAGAGACCCAGTACTTC.

The chain has TRBV29-1 and TRBJ2-6; the D is unclear. CDR3 size: 14 residues. CDR1 is SQVTM and CDR2 is ANQGSEA in the germline V gene. Trimming pared 5 bases from V and 0 bases from J, leaving 8 bases between. The CDR3 DNA reads as TGCAGCGTTCAGGCCTCCTCTGGGGCCAACGTCCTGACTTTC. Protein: CSVQASSGANVLTF.

V usage is TRBV28 and J usage is TRBJ1-2; D is unresolved. With 7 bases removed from V and 3 bases from J, the gap between germline ends came to 6 bases. Germline-derived CDR1 and CDR2 are MDHEN and SYDVKM. CDR3 length: 11 amino acids. CDR3 bases: TGTGCCAGCACCTCCCACTATGGCTACACCTTC. Translating gives CASTSHYGYTF.

The J gene is TRBJ1-1, the V gene TRBV5-1; weak D call: TRBD1 (6 bases). The CDR3 is made up of 16 amino acids. The V gene's germline CDR1 is SGHRS and CDR2 YFSETQ. V lost 0 bases and J lost 3, with 15 bases in between. The CDR3 DNA sequence: TGCGCCAGCAGCTTGGGCACAGGGAGGATGCACACTGAAGCTTTCTTT. Translated: CASSLGTGRMHTEAFF. Based on the CDR3 plus reference TRBV5-1 and TRBJ1-1, the full variable domain is KAGVTQTPRYLIKTRGQQVTLSCSPISGHRSVSWYQQTPGQGLQFLFEYFSETQRNKGNFPGRFSGRQFSNSRSEMNVSTLELGDSALYLCASSLGTGRMHTEAFFGQGTRLTVV.

This clonotype was observed a handful of times. CDR3 DNA sequence: TGCAGTGCTAACACACCCAGGGGGAGCGGGACAGGGGGAAAGGAGCAGTACTTC. This translates into CSANTPRGSGTGGKEQYF. The rearrangement links TRBV20-1 to TRBJ2-7, with TRBD1 matching 11 bases. V was clipped by 4 bases and J by 7 bases; unmatched bases: 21. Germline loops: CDR1 DFQATT, CDR2 SNEGSKA (reference sequence). CDR3 length equals 18 residues.

This clonotype was counted between two and nine times. The chain has TRBV20-1 and TRBJ2-3, with 10 bases that match TRBD2. The CDR3 has 17 residues. Germline V gives CDR1 DFQATT, CDR2 SNEGSKA (reference sequence). The junction had 10 bases not matched to a gene; V was cut back by 4 bases and J by 0 bases. The DNA for the CDR3 is TGCAGTGCTACCGGGACTAGCGTGTATGAGAGCACAGATACGCAGTATTTT. Protein product: CSATGTSVYESTDTQYF.

This chain links TRBV6-2 or TRBV6-3 with TRBJ2-5, with D perhaps TRBD1 (6 bases). With 6 bases removed from V and 1 base from J, the gap between germline ends came to 15 bases. CDR3 length: 15 residues. The germline V gene encodes CDR1 MNHEY and CDR2 SVGEGT. The CDR3, as DNA: TGTGCCAGCAGCCCACAGGGTAGCGCCCAAGAGACCCAGTACTTC. Its protein is CASSPQGSAQETQYF.